This entry describes one TCR beta chain. Study processing details: Reference gene primer amplification in the assay estimated nucleated cell counts. The method was immunoSEQ multiplex PCR; TCRdb's version includes in-frame clones alone and lacks a portion of them. V, J and clone size reflect that table, while D and trimming were determined from the DNA. The sample has some 400,000 clones, roughly four fifths seen once; the top ten hold about 1.2%. These data originate in a study of blood T cell repertoires in COVID-19. V was trimmed by 2 bases and J by 0 bases, leaving 5 bases between them. The CDR3 loop spans 14 amino acids. CDR1 and CDR2 from the germline V gene are KGHSH and LQKENI.

The TCR was taken from a human donor with acute or convalescent COVID-19. The donor label of this sample is uncertain. The chain is built from TRBV18 and TRBJ2-1, with D uncertain. The sequencing input was peripheral blood. The CDR3 nucleotides are TGTGCCAGCTCACCAGCGTACTCCTACAATGAGCAGTTCTTC. It encodes CASSPAYSYNEQFF.